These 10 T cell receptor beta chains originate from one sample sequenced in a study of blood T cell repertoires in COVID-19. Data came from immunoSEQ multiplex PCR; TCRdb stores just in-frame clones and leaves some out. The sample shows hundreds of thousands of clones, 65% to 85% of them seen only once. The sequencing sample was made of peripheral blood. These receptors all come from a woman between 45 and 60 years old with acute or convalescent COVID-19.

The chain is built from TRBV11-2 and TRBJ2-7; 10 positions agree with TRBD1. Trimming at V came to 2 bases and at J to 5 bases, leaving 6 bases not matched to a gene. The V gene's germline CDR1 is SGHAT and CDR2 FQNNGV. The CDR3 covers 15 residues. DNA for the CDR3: TGTGCCAGCAGCTTACACCGGGACAGGGGTCACGAGCAGTACTTC. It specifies CASSLHRDRGHEQYF. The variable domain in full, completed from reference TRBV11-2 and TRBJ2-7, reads EAGVAQSPRYKIIEKRQSVAFWCNPISGHATLYWYQQILGQGPKLLIQFQNNGVVDDSQLPKDRFSAERLKGVDSTLKIQPAKLEDSAVYLCASSLHRDRGHEQYFGPGTRLTVT.

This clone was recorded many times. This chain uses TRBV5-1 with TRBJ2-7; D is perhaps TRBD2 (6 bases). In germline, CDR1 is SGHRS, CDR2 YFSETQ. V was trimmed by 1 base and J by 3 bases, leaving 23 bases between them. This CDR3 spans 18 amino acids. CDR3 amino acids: CASSLSPPSPGALYEQYF. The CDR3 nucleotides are TGCGCCAGCAGCTTGTCCCCACCCAGTCCGGGAGCACTCTACGAGCAGTACTTC.

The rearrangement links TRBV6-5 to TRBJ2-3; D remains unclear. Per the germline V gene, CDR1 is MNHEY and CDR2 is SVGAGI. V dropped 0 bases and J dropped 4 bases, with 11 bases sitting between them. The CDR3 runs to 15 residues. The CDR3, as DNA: TGTGCCAGCAGTTACTCGAATTCTATCGCAGATACGCAGTATTTT. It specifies CASSYSNSIADTQYF.

The CDR3 sequence: CASSGLAGTETQYF. The DNA for the CDR3 is TGTGCCAGTAGTGGGCTAGCGGGAACAGAGACCCAGTACTTC. The chain links TRBV19 to TRBJ2-5; 9 positions match TRBD2. CDR3 length: 14 amino acids. Losses at the gene ends were 5 bases for V and 4 bases for J; bases not matched to a gene: 5. From germline, CDR1 is LNHDA and CDR2 SQIVND (reference sequence).

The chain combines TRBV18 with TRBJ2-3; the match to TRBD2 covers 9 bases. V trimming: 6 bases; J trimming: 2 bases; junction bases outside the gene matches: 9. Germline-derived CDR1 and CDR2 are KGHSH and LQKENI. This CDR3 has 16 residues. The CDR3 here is CASSISAGGITDTQYF. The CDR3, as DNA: TGTGCCAGCTCCATAAGTGCGGGAGGGATCACAGATACGCAGTATTTT. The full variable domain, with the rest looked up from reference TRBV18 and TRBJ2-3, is NAGVMQNPRHLVRRRGQEARLRCSPMKGHSHVYWYRQLPEEGLKFMVYLQKENIIDESGMPKERFSAEFPKEGPSILRIQQVVRGDSAAYFCASSISAGGITDTQYFGPGTRLTVL.

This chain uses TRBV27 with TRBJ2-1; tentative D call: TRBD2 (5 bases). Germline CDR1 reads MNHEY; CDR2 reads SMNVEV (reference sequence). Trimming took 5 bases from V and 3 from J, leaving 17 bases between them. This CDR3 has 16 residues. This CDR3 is CASSPRRELIYNEQFF. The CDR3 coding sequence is TGTGCCAGCAGTCCCCGTAGGGAGTTAATCTACAATGAGCAGTTCTTC.

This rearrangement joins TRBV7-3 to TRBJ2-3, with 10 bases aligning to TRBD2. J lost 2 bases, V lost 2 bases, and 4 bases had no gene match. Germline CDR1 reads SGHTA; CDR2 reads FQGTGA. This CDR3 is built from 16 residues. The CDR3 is CASSLGAGGITDTQYF. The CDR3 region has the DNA TGTGCCAGCAGCTTAGGAGCGGGAGGGATCACAGATACGCAGTATTTT. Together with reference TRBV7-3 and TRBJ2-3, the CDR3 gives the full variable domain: GAGVSQTPSNKVTEKGKYVELRCDPISGHTALYWYRQSLGQGPEFLIYFQGTGAADDSGLPNDRFFAVRPEGSVSTLKIQRTERGDSAVYLCASSLGAGGITDTQYFGPGTRLTVL.

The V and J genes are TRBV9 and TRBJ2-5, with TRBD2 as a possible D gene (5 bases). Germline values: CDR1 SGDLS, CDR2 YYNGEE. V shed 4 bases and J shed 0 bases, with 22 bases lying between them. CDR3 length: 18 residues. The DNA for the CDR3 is TGTGCCAGCAGCCCAGAAGGGTGGAGCGGCTCATACCAAGAGACCCAGTACTTC. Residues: CASSPEGWSGSYQETQYF. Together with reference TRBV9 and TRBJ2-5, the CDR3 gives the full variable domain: DSGVTQTPKHLITATGQRVTLRCSPRSGDLSVYWYQQSLDQGLQFLIQYYNGEERAKGNILERFSAQQFPDLHSELNLSSLELGDSALYFCASSPEGWSGSYQETQYFGPGTRLLVL.

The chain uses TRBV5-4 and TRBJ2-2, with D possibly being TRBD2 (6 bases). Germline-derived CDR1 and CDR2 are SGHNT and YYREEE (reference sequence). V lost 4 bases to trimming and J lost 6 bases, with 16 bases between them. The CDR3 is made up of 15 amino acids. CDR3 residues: CASSLGDLAAGELFF. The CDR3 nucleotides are TGTGCCAGCAGCCTGGGTGACTTAGCGGCCGGGGAGCTGTTTTTT.

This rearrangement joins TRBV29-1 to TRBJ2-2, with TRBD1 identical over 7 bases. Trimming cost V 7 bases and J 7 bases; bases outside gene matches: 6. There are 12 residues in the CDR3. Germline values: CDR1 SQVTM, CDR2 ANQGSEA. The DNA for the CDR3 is TGCAGCGGACAGGGATGGGGCGGGGAGCTGTTTTTT. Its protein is CSGQGWGGELFF.